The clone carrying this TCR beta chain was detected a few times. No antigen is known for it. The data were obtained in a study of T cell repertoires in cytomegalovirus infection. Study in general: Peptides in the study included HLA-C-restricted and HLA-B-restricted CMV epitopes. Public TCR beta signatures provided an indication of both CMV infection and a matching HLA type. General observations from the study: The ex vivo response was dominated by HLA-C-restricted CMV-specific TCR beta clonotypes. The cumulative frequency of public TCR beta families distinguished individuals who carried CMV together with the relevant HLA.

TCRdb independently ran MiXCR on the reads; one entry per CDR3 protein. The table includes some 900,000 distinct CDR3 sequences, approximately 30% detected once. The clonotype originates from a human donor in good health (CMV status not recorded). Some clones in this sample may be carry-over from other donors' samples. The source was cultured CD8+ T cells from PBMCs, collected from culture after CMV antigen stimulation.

CDR3 sequence reads: CASSSQGSEQFF. The CDR3 DNA is TGTGCCAGCAGCTCTCAGGGTTCTGAGCAGTTCTTC. This chain connects TRBV7-6 to TRBJ2-1, with D possibly matching TRBD1 (5 bases). V lost 4 bases, J lost 9 bases, and 10 bases lay in between. The CDR3 has 12 residues. Germline V gene lookup returns CDR1 SGHVS and CDR2 FNYEAQ. Using reference TRBV7-6 and TRBJ2-1 for the parts outside the CDR3, the full variable domain is GAGVSQSPRYKVTKRGQDVALRCDPISGHVSLYWYRQALGQGPEFLTYFNYEAQQDKSGLPNDRFSAERPEGSISTLTIQRTEQRDSAMYRCASSSQGSEQFFGPGTRLTVL.